The 10 T cell receptor beta chains below all came from one sample that was sequenced in a study of cytomegalovirus exposure and HLA in healthy donors. Profiling relied on immunoSEQ multiplex PCR, and the TCRdb table lists in-frame clones only, not all of them. The sample yields about 150,000 clones, 75% to 90% seen once. The material sequenced was PBMCs. These TCRs come from a man younger than 35 in good health and CMV-seropositive.

This chain connects TRBV4-2 to TRBJ2-3, with TRBD2 identical over 16 bases. CDR1 LGHNA and CDR2 YNFKEQ come from the germline V gene. Germline trimming cut 3 bases from V and 1 base from J; bases unmatched to any gene: 10. The CDR3 is 20 residues long. CDR3 residues: CASSHQVPGLAGGRTDTQYF. The DNA of the CDR3 is TGTGCCAGCAGCCATCAGGTCCCGGGACTAGCGGGAGGGCGCACAGATACGCAGTATTTT.

The CDR3 nucleotides read TGTGCCAGTAGCCTTGGGGGGAGCTCAGATACGCAGTATTTT. It encodes CASSLGGSSDTQYF. This sequence joins TRBV19 and TRBJ2-3, with D tentatively TRBD2 (6 bases). CDR1 is LNHDA and CDR2 is SQIVND in the germline V gene (reference sequence). Trimming pared 6 bases from V and 4 bases from J, leaving 14 bases between. CDR3 size: 14 residues.

The V call is TRBV2, the J call TRBJ1-5, with 7 bases that match TRBD1. The CDR3 runs 16 residues. Germline CDR1 SNHLY, CDR2 FYNNEI. V was pared by 6 bases and J by 3 bases, with 11 bases of the junction left unmatched. CDR3: CASSRTGTAINQPQHF. The CDR3 DNA reads TGTGCCAGCAGCCGGACCGGGACAGCCATCAATCAGCCCCAGCATTTT.

The chain employs TRBV15 and TRBJ2-3; the match to TRBD1 covers 11 bases. V shed 5 bases, J shed 3 bases, and the junction held 4 bases outside the gene matches. Germline V CDR1 and CDR2: LNHNV, YYDKDF (reference sequence). This CDR3 is built from 15 residues. The CDR3 sequence: CATSGGQGATDTQYF. DNA for the CDR3: TGTGCCACCAGCGGCGGACAGGGGGCTACAGATACGCAGTATTTT.

J is TRBJ1-6 and V is TRBV2, with 8 bases lining up with TRBD1. J gave up 6 bases and V 5 bases, and 6 bases lay outside the gene matches. This CDR3 contains 15 residues. Germline assignment: CDR1 SNHLY and CDR2 FYNNEI. The CDR3 reads CASSRTGPSNSPLHF. CDR3 nucleotide sequence: TGTGCCAGCAGTCGGACAGGGCCCTCTAATTCACCCCTCCACTTT.

The chain has TRBV6-1 and TRBJ1-1; D may be TRBD1 (6 bases). V lost 8 bases and J 5 bases, leaving 18 bases between the germline ends. This CDR3 region has 14 residues. The germline V gene encodes CDR1 MNHNS and CDR2 SASEGT. CDR3 loop: CASSGEGGRTEAFF. CDR3 bases: TGTGCCAGCTCCGGGGAGGGGGGTCGGACTGAAGCTTTCTTT.

The J gene is TRBJ2-1, the V gene TRBV5-1; 13 nucleotides line up with TRBD2. The germline V gene has CDR1 SGHRS and CDR2 YFSETQ. The length of the CDR3 is 16 residues. The V segment lost 2 bases and the J segment 10 bases; nucleotides outside the gene matches: 9. The CDR3 DNA follows: TGCGCCAGCAGCTTCCCAACTAGCGGGGGGGCAGAAGAGCAGTTCTTC. Its protein is CASSFPTSGGAEEQFF.

V usage is TRBV7-9 and J usage is TRBJ1-3; unclear D gene. The V and J ends lost 2 bases and 4 bases respectively, with 12 bases between them. The germline V gene has CDR1 SEHNR and CDR2 FQNEAQ (reference sequence). This CDR3 has 15 residues. The CDR3 spells CASSLTYSRGNTIYF. The CDR3 DNA reads as TGTGCCAGCAGCTTAACGTACAGCCGGGGAAACACCATATATTTT.

The V gene is TRBV19, the J gene TRBJ2-5; no clear D. V lost 0 bases to trimming and J lost 5 bases, with 7 bases between them. The CDR3 has 13 amino acids. Looked up from germline, CDR1 is LNHDA and CDR2 is SQIVND (reference sequence). The CDR3 protein is CASSIESGETQYF. DNA for the CDR3: TGTGCCAGTAGTATAGAATCCGGGGAGACCCAGTACTTC.

This clone was recorded once. This chain joins TRBV4-1 and TRBJ2-5, with a possible D match to TRBD2 (5 bases). V dropped 1 base and J dropped 7 bases, with 16 bases sitting between them. The CDR3 consists of 15 residues. CDR1 MGHRA and CDR2 YSYEKL come from the germline V gene. CDR3 sequence (DNA): TGCGCCAGCAGCCAAGTCGATCGCGGGTTTGGGACCCAGTACTTC. Residues: CASSQVDRGFGTQYF.